This T cell receptor beta chain stems from a study of post-analysis software for immune sequencing data (dated by TCRdb to between 2014 and 2017). Some background on the complete study: The recorded disease courses included relapsing-remitting, secondary progressive and progressive-relapsing multiple sclerosis, and some patients had no subtype annotation. The multiple sclerosis patient repertoires were compared with more than 9 previously published healthy control repertoires from donors aged 6 to 25 years. A subset of samples was prepared in parallel using single-end sample barcoding, then pooled and co-amplified after Illumina adapter ligation. The research as a whole found: Direct clustering with F measure revealed strong co-clustering of samples prepared in the same batch, which led to a batch-effect correction. Normalized Chao1 diversity was significantly lower in multiple sclerosis patients than controls, suggesting substantial peripheral T-cell clonal expansion. The multiple sclerosis patient group was slightly younger than the control group. Roughly 5 TRBV segments, including TRBV5-6, TRBV5-1 and TRBV20-1, were significantly more frequent in patients than controls.

To demonstrate the VDJtools post-analysis software, the study profiled TCR beta repertoires from the peripheral blood of about 13 young patients with multiple sclerosis. The multiple sclerosis patients were children and adolescents between roughly 6 and 16 years of age. The method behind the library was PCR. The data were produced on an Illumina HiSeq 2500. Unique molecular identifiers were incorporated into TCR beta cDNA libraries to reduce PCR and sequencing biases. Approximately 500,000 cDNA molecules were obtained per 1 to 10 million input T cells, so each molecule approximated one T cell. The patient libraries were prepared and sequenced with the same protocol used for the earlier healthy control dataset. Samples belonging to the same batch were prepared together, multiplexed and sequenced on a shared HiSeq lane. Turning to the authors' computational methods: Raw barcoded reads were processed with MIGEC, and single-read molecular identifier groups were discarded before consensus assembly and CDR3 extraction. Clonotype tables were post-analysed with VDJtools, normalizing diversity by down-sampling all datasets to the smallest sample size. In repertoire overlap clustering, CDR3 amino acid sequences, but not nucleotide sequences, were matched to correct batch-related cross-sample contamination. In TCRdb, the public reads were trimmed at Q25 with fastp and aligned with MiXCR, with productive beta chains retained. When rows share a CDR3 protein, they turn into one entry using the most common DNA and genes. The V and J calls and clone size are TCRdb's, not the authors'. The sample contains 750,000 to 950,000 distinct CDR3 sequences, about 43% of them found a single time. The ten largest clones represent approximately 4.4% of the sample.

This clonotype was seen a handful of times. It lacks a known antigen. Base quality data are lacking; no much larger clone is found one base away. For this chain, trimming is 5 bases at the V end and 1 base at the J end, and the number of junction bases without a gene match is 4. Sequences MNHEY (CDR1) and SVGAGI (CDR2) are obtained from the germline V gene. The CDR3 spans 15 residues, from the cysteine through the phenylalanine. Of the read, only the CDR3 DNA is kept; its 45 bases are in frame from base 1. Sequenced input: blood. Rearrangement joined TRBV6-5 to TRBJ1-5, and 8 junctional nucleotides match TRBD1. The sequence was obtained from a girl between 5 and 17 years old with multiple sclerosis. The DNA sequence is TGTGCCAGCAGTAGCCGGGACAGGAGCAATCAGCCCCAGCATTTT. It is translated as CASSSRDRSNQPQHF.